The 16 T cell receptor beta chains in this list originate from one sample, sequenced in a study of PD-L1 blockade in urothelial cancer. The method was immunoSEQ multiplex PCR; TCRdb's version includes in-frame clones alone and lacks a portion of them. The data show around 62,000 clones, with 88% seen just once and approximately 10% held by the top ten. Time point noted: peripheral blood 6 weeks after treatment start. The sequencing used PBMCs, collected around atezolizumab (anti-PD-L1) treatment. These receptors originate from a man in his sixties with urothelial cancer.

V usage is TRBV5-4 and J usage is TRBJ2-1, with 7 bases fitting TRBD1. Looked up from germline, CDR1 is SGHNT and CDR2 is YYREEE (reference sequence). The V segment lost 4 bases and the J segment 0 bases; nucleotides outside the gene matches: 7. CDR3 length equals 16 residues. CDR3 in amino acids: CASSGQRQGSYNEQFF. The CDR3 DNA follows: TGTGCCAGCAGCGGGCAGCGACAGGGCTCCTACAATGAGCAGTTCTTC.

The chain has TRBV4-3 and TRBJ2-7; D call uncertain. Trimming shortened V by 0 bases and J by 2 bases, and 11 bases separated the two germline ends. The CDR3 runs to 15 residues. Germline CDR1 and CDR2: LGHNA and YSLEER. This CDR3 reads CASSQETRQTYEQYF. CDR3 in DNA: TGCGCCAGCAGCCAAGAAACGCGGCAAACCTACGAGCAGTACTTC.

The chain recombines TRBV5-1 with TRBJ2-7; 11 positions agree with TRBD2. Germline V gives CDR1 SGHRS, CDR2 YFSETQ. This CDR3 spans 16 amino acids. The trim removed 2 bases at V and 2 bases at J, leaving 6 bases unmatched. The CDR3, as DNA: TGCGCCAGCAGCTTTGAGTTTAGCGGGAGGGCCTACGAGCAGTACTTC. It encodes CASSFEFSGRAYEQYF.

The V gene is TRBV27, the J gene TRBJ1-5; 9 bases are a match to TRBD1. The CDR3 has 14 amino acids. The V segment lost 6 bases and the J segment 4 bases; nucleotides outside the gene matches: 4. Per germline, CDR1 MNHEY and CDR2 SMNVEV (reference sequence). The CDR3 spells CASRGQGWNQPQHF. DNA of the CDR3: TGTGCCAGCAGGGGACAGGGTTGGAATCAGCCCCAGCATTTT.

The CDR3 is CASTKAGGETQYF. The CDR3, as DNA: TGTGCCAGCACCAAAGCGGGGGGGGAGACCCAGTACTTC. V usage is TRBV7-9 and J usage is TRBJ2-5; TRBD2 aligns across 10 bases. V gave up 7 bases and J gave up 5 bases; unmatched junction bases: 4. The CDR3 consists of 13 residues. Germline CDR1 and CDR2: SEHNR and FQNEAQ (reference sequence).

The V gene is TRBV2, the J gene TRBJ1-5; D ambiguous. Trimming cost V 3 bases and J 1 base, with 10 bases left between them. The CDR3 loop spans 15 amino acids. Germline CDR1 SNHLY, CDR2 FYNNEI. CDR3 sequence reads: CASSETGISNQPQHF. The CDR3 region has the DNA TGTGCCAGCAGTGAGACGGGGATCAGCAATCAGCCCCAGCATTTT.

This clone was counted a few times. The chain combines TRBV20-1 with TRBJ2-3; TRBD2 might be the D (5 bases). Germline V gene lookup returns CDR1 DFQATT and CDR2 SNEGSKA (reference sequence). The CDR3 is 11 residues long. V was cut by 7 bases and J by 7 bases, with 12 bases left in between. The chain's CDR3 is CSVSIGNTQYF. CDR3 coding DNA: TGCAGTGTTTCGATCGGGAATACGCAGTATTTT.

This rearrangement joins TRBV28 to TRBJ2-2; weak D call: TRBD1 (6 bases). Germline values: CDR1 MDHEN, CDR2 SYDVKM. V was trimmed by 5 bases and J by 2 bases, leaving 15 bases between them. The CDR3 is made up of 16 amino acids. The CDR3 protein is CASSNIGGYNTGELFF. The CDR3 DNA reads as TGTGCCAGCAGTAACATAGGGGGTTACAACACCGGGGAGCTGTTTTTT. The whole variable domain, remainder taken from reference TRBV28 and TRBJ2-2, is DVKVTQSSRYLVKRTGEKVFLECVQDMDHENMFWYRQDPGLGLRLIYFSYDVKMKEKGDIPEGYSVSREKKERFSLILESASTNQTSMYLCASSNIGGYNTGELFFGEGSRLTVL.

The CDR3 reads CAWSIQNTGELFF. The CDR3 DNA follows: TGTGCCTGGAGTATACAGAACACCGGGGAGCTGTTTTTT. V is TRBV30 and J is TRBJ2-2; no firm D call. The V gene lost 2 bases and the J gene lost 1 base, with 5 bases spanning the gap. Per the germline V gene, CDR1 is GTSNPN and CDR2 is SVGIG (reference sequence). This CDR3 has 13 amino acids. Together with reference TRBV30 and TRBJ2-2, the CDR3 gives the full variable domain: SQTIHQWPATLVQPVGSPLSLECTVEGTSNPNLYWYRQAAGRGLQLLFYSVGIGQISSEVPQNLSASRPQDRQFILSSKKLLLSDSGFYLCAWSIQNTGELFFGEGSRLTVL.

The V call is TRBV19, the J call TRBJ1-2; D perhaps matches TRBD1 (5 bases). The CDR3 runs to 15 residues. Trimming stripped 3 bases from V and 5 bases from J, with 16 bases between. Germline V gene data show CDR1 as LNHDA and CDR2 as SQIVND (reference sequence). The CDR3 DNA reads TGTGCCAGTAGTATCGAAGTCCGGACAAGGTATGGCTACACCTTC. Its protein product is CASSIEVRTRYGYTF. The variable domain in full, completed from reference TRBV19 and TRBJ1-2, reads DGGITQSPKYLFRKEGQNVTLSCEQNLNHDAMYWYRQDPGQGLRLIYYSQIVNDFQKGDIAEGYSVSREKKESFPLTVTSAQKNPTAFYLCASSIEVRTRYGYTFGSGTRLTVV.

This clone was seen just once. The V and J genes are TRBV7-9 and TRBJ2-2; TRBD1 is a possible D gene (5 bases). CDR1 is SEHNR, CDR2 FQNEAQ, per germline (reference sequence). V lost 4 bases, J lost 5 bases, and 17 bases lay in between. The CDR3 spans 16 residues. CDR3 protein: CASSSPTRVETGELFF. In DNA form, the CDR3 reads TGTGCCAGCAGCTCCCCTACCAGGGTGGAAACCGGGGAGCTGTTTTTT.

V is TRBV27 and J is TRBJ1-1; D is unclear. Trimming stripped 3 bases from V and 5 bases from J, with 13 bases between. The length of the CDR3 is 14 residues. Germline values: CDR1 MNHEY, CDR2 SMNVEV (reference sequence). DNA for the CDR3: TGTGCCAGCAGTTTGGAGGGAAGGCGTACTGAAGCTTTCTTT. This gives the protein CASSLEGRRTEAFF.

V usage is TRBV28 and J usage is TRBJ1-1; D ambiguous. The CDR3 spans 14 residues. Per the germline V gene, CDR1 is MDHEN and CDR2 is SYDVKM. The germline V and J ends were trimmed by 6 bases and 5 bases, with 16 bases remaining between them. The CDR3 DNA follows: TGTGCCAGCAGCCCCCCCCTCCCGGGGACTGAAGCTTTCTTT. Encoded protein: CASSPPLPGTEAFF.

This rearrangement joins TRBV2 to TRBJ1-2; D perhaps matches TRBD1 (6 bases). Per the germline V gene, CDR1 is SNHLY and CDR2 is FYNNEI. Trimming stripped 7 bases from V and 8 bases from J, with 17 bases between. The CDR3 has 13 amino acids. Written as DNA, the CDR3 is TGTGCCAGCAACCCTACAGGGTACGAAGGCTACACCTTC. Protein sequence: CASNPTGYEGYTF.

The chain joins TRBV5-1 to TRBJ2-6, with 12 bases identical to TRBD2. The CDR3 has 21 amino acids. Germline lookup yields CDR1 SGHRS and CDR2 YFSETQ. Trimming took 7 bases from V and 4 from J; bases not matched to a gene: 21. Written as DNA, the CDR3 is TGCGCCAGCGGTGGGACACCTGGGTTGACTAGCGGGAGTTGGGGGGCCAACGTCCTGACTTTC. Residues: CASGGTPGLTSGSWGANVLTF.

CDR3 bases: TGTGCCAGCAGCTTGGTTCTCCGCGGTGAGCAGTTCTTC. Its translation: CASSLVLRGEQFF. The chain uses TRBV5-5 and TRBJ2-1; D unresolved. This CDR3 has 13 amino acids. V was clipped by 0 bases and J by 9 bases, with 10 bases between them. Germline values: CDR1 SGHKS, CDR2 YYEKEE (reference sequence).